Listed below are T cell receptor beta chains from one sample, sequenced in a study of OX40 agonist ivuxolimab in advanced cancers. Profiling relied on immunoSEQ multiplex PCR, and the TCRdb table lists in-frame clones only, not all of them. The sample lists over 70,000 clones, about nine tenths seen once, with 0.33% in the top ten. The specimen comprised CD4+ or CD8+ T cells sorted from blood, sampled in a trial of the OX40 agonist ivuxolimab. The source of these receptors is an adult with an advanced solid tumor such as melanoma, head and neck, liver or kidney cancer. Both conserved end residues are part of each CDR3. The listing skips clone size in some rows; elsewhere it reads once, few, many or a size class.

CDR3aa,v_gene,j_gene,abundance,len
CASSLKQGLAGGQETQYF,TRBV7-9,TRBJ2-5,NA,18
CASSKLTGLNEQYF,TRBV2,TRBJ2-7,NA,14
CASSAAYEQYF,TRBV7-9,TRBJ2-7,NA,11
CSGPLGDTQYF,TRBV20-1,TRBJ2-3,NA,11
CASSYSAGVDQPQHF,TRBV6-6,TRBJ1-5,few,15
CASSEQGAYSNQPQHF,TRBV19,TRBJ1-5,NA,16
CASSDRFEQFF,TRBV6-1,TRBJ2-1,NA,11
CASSLTSSEQYF,TRBV5-1,TRBJ2-7,NA,12
CASSNVNEQFF,TRBV2,TRBJ2-1,NA,11
CASSSEGRRWGYTF,TRBV6-6,TRBJ1-2,once,14
CASSLAGLGEQYF,TRBV7-9,TRBJ2-7,NA,13
CASRIAGGFEQYF,TRBV5-1,TRBJ2-7,NA,13
CASSSTTNYGYTF,TRBV7-9,TRBJ1-2,NA,13
CASSFGAGAYSNEQFF,TRBV28,TRBJ2-1,NA,16
CASSLRAGGSLNEQYF,TRBV7-2,TRBJ2-7,NA,16
CASSATGLVHEQYF,TRBV6-1,TRBJ2-7,NA,14
CASSLDGSSYYEQYF,TRBV5-1,TRBJ2-7,NA,15
CASSFGVGDEQFF,TRBV5-6,TRBJ2-1,NA,13
CASSSDYGYTF,TRBV11-2,TRBJ1-2,NA,11
CASSLVAGTDTQYF,TRBV7-9,TRBJ2-3,once,14
CASSLVFVAGGPTDTQYF,TRBV7-2,TRBJ2-3,NA,18
CSRRSGTGIAYEQYF,TRBV29-1,TRBJ2-7,NA,15
CASSLVLGGTNEKLFF,TRBV11-2,TRBJ1-4,NA,16
CASGMTSASTEQFF,TRBV6-6,TRBJ2-1,once,14
CASSSDLDGGQRGYTF,TRBV28,TRBJ1-2,NA,16
CATSRDKALLSYEQYF,TRBV15,TRBJ2-7,NA,16
CASSLGLVPGRETQYF,TRBV11-2,TRBJ2-5,many,16
CASSLRGFEQFF,TRBV27,TRBJ2-1,NA,12
CASRGGGGSVSNEQFF,TRBV2,TRBJ2-1,NA,16
CASSPLAGGPDTQYF,TRBV18,TRBJ2-3,NA,15
CASASTGEAEKLFF,TRBV10-2,TRBJ1-4,NA,14
CASSLDRGGGSSYNEQFF,TRBV5-1,TRBJ2-1,NA,18
CASSVLQGANTEAFF,TRBV7-8,TRBJ1-1,NA,15
CASSYRGRTEAFF,TRBV6-5,TRBJ1-1,NA,13
CASGSIVGSPAFF,TRBV12-5,TRBJ1-1,NA,13
CASSLYTAQETQYF,TRBV7-9,TRBJ2-5,NA,14
CASMRTGVSFGNQPQHF,TRBV19,TRBJ1-5,NA,17
CASSQQGGSTEAFF,TRBV7-9,TRBJ1-1,once,14
CASSLGSPLYEQYF,TRBV5-8,TRBJ2-7,NA,14
CASSASGLETQYF,TRBV5-1,TRBJ2-5,NA,13
CASSVEDTRGQPQHF,TRBV9,TRBJ1-5,NA,15
CASKWSDANEQFF,TRBV25-1,TRBJ2-1,NA,13
CASSEIEGMEEYF,TRBV2,TRBJ2-3,NA,13
CASSPVVAGVETQYF,TRBV19,TRBJ2-5,NA,15
CASSSPQHGLSYEQYF,TRBV6-6,TRBJ2-7,NA,16
CASSLDGTVYEQYF,TRBV5-6,TRBJ2-7,NA,14
CASSLSGRDEQFF,TRBV7-9,TRBJ2-1,NA,13
CATSSEGGVGELFF,TRBV15,TRBJ2-2,NA,14
CASSKVAGRQGSYEQYF,TRBV21-1,TRBJ2-7,NA,17
CASNPSWSGHEQYF,TRBV27,TRBJ2-7,NA,14
CASSSGLAGETQYF,TRBV5-4,TRBJ2-5,NA,14
CASSLGGATNEKLFF,TRBV5-1,TRBJ1-4,NA,15
CAWSGGAGNEQFF,TRBV30,TRBJ2-1,NA,13
CASSPLYEQYF,TRBV7-3,TRBJ2-7,NA,11
CASSLFGLAQETQYF,TRBV5-1,TRBJ2-5,NA,15
CASSSPQWGNSYEQYF,TRBV28,TRBJ2-7,NA,16
CASSPRTSGWNEQFF,TRBV7-2,TRBJ2-1,NA,15
CSVVGSVGELFF,TRBV29-1,TRBJ2-2,NA,12
CASSLTDRGTEAFF,TRBV11-2,TRBJ1-1,NA,14